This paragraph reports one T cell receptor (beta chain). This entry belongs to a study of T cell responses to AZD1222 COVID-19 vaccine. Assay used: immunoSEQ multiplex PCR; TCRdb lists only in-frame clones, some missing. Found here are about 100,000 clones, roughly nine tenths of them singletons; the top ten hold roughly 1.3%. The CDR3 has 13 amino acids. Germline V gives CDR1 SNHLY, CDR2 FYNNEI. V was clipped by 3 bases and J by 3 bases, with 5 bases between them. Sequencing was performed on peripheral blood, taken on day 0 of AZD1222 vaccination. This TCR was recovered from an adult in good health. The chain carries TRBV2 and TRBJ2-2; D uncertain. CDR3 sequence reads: CASSELHTGELFF. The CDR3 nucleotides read TGTGCCAGCAGTGAGTTGCACACCGGGGAGCTGTTTTTT.